The rows below give T cell receptor beta chains drawn from one sample of a study of beta chain features in type 1 diabetes. Using immunoSEQ multiplex PCR, the repertoire was profiled, and TCRdb retains in-frame clones only, with some absent. This sample has under 850,000 clones, with 13% found just once. The specimen sequenced was naive CD4+ T cells from blood. The receptors stem from a man between 18 and 35 years old with type 1 diabetes. Both conserved end residues are part of each CDR3. D genes are given only for firm matches. Size is stated for part of the rows, as once, few or many counts, or as a class when the clone is expanded.

>NA|TRBJ1-1|TRBV6-5|few
CASSSPQGFVEAFF
TGTGCCAGCAGTTCCCCACAGGGTTTTGTAGAAGCTTTCTTT
>NA|TRBJ2-7|TRBV30|NA
CAWRSNRVSKDYEQYF
TGTGCCTGGAGGAGCAACAGGGTGTCCAAGGACTACGAGCAGTACTTC
>NA|TRBJ1-6|TRBV5-4|NA
CASSNPLRDAGSPLHF
TGTGCCAGCAGCAACCCCCTACGGGACGCGGGGTCACCCCTCCACTTT
>NA|TRBJ2-3|TRBV11-1|few
CASSLMGGQYF
TGTGCCAGCAGCTTAATGGGGGGGCAGTATTTT
>NA|TRBJ1-1|TRBV4-1|few
CASSSTKGPMNTEAFF
TGCGCCAGCAGCTCAACAAAAGGACCGATGAACACTGAAGCTTTCTTT
>NA|TRBJ2-3|TRBV9|few
CASSVGGTDTQYF
TGTGCCAGCAGCGTAGGGGGGACGGATACGCAGTATTTT
>NA|TRBJ2-6|TRBV7-6|few
CASSLAGGSGANVLTF
TGTGCCAGCAGCTTAGCTGGGGGATCTGGGGCCAACGTCCTGACTTTC
>TRBD2|TRBJ2-3|TRBV7-7|NA
CASSLARLAGELLIGTDTQYF
TGTGCTAGCAGCTTAGCGAGGCTAGCGGGGGAGCTCCTCATTGGCACAGATACGCAGTATTTT
>NA|TRBJ1-4|TRBV7-9|NA
CASSLREKLFF
TGTGCCAGCAGCCTTCGGGAAAAACTGTTTTTT
>NA|TRBJ1-2|TRBV11-2|few
CASSLEGYGYTF
TGTGCCAGCAGCTTAGAAGGATATGGCTACACCTTC
>NA|TRBJ1-1|TRBV29-1|few
CSVARDTGTEAFF
TGCAGCGTGGCCAGGGATACGGGCACTGAAGCTTTCTTT
>NA|TRBJ1-1|TRBV30|few
CASTPSVGLMTTEAFF
TGTGCCTCCACCCCTTCTGTGGGCTTGATGACCACTGAAGCTTTCTTT
>NA|TRBJ1-1|TRBV30|NA
CAWSRGTEAFF
TGTGCCTGGTCAAGAGGTACTGAAGCTTTCTTT
>NA|TRBJ1-2|TRBV13|NA
CASSAGTPAEGYTF
TGTGCCAGCAGCGCCGGGACCCCGGCGGAGGGCTACACCTTC
>TRBD1|TRBJ1-2|TRBV27|NA
CASMGGTGANYGYTF
TGTGCCAGCATGGGAGGGACAGGAGCTAACTATGGCTACACCTTC
>NA|TRBJ1-1|TRBV29-1|NA
CSAGMNTEAFF
TGCAGCGCGGGAATGAACACTGAAGCTTTCTTT
>NA|TRBJ2-4|TRBV10-2|NA
CASSELIQTGAKNIQYF
TGCGCCAGCAGTGAGTTAATTCAGACGGGAGCCAAAAACATTCAGTACTTC
>NA|TRBJ1-2|TRBV30|few
CAWDQGNYGYTF
TGTGCCTGGGACCAGGGAAACTATGGCTACACCTTC
>NA|TRBJ1-5|TRBV2|NA
CASRFWGPNQPQHF
TGTGCCAGCCGGTTTTGGGGCCCTAATCAGCCCCAGCATTTT
>NA|TRBJ2-2|TRBV2|NA
CASRLDGVRTGELFF
TGTGCCAGCCGCCTGGATGGGGTTCGGACCGGGGAGCTGTTTTTT
>NA|TRBJ2-1|TRBV18|few
CASSPGIEGFYNEQFF
TGTGCCAGCTCACCAGGGATCGAGGGCTTCTACAATGAGCAGTTCTTC
>TRBD1|TRBJ1-1|TRBV19|NA
CASSVGTALNTEAFF
TGTGCCAGTAGTGTGGGGACAGCTTTGAACACTGAAGCTTTCTTT
>TRBD1|TRBJ1-1|TRBV5-1|few
CASSPGDRENTEAFF
TGCGCCAGCAGCCCAGGAGACAGGGAGAACACTGAAGCTTTCTTT
>NA|TRBJ2-1|TRBV11-3|NA
CASSLVLQGWVNEQFF
TGTGCCAGCAGCTTAGTGCTTCAGGGGTGGGTCAATGAGCAGTTCTTC
>NA|TRBJ2-7|TRBV30|NA
CAWTIQANEQYF
TGTGCCTGGACCATCCAGGCAAACGAGCAGTACTTC
>NA|TRBJ1-6|TRBV18|NA
CASSPGADSPLHF
TGTGCCAGCTCACCAGGGGCGGATTCACCCCTCCACTTT
>NA|TRBJ1-1|TRBV15|few
CATSPRKNRIPGDTEAFF
TGTGCCACCAGCCCTCGGAAAAACAGGATCCCAGGAGACACTGAAGCTTTCTTT
>NA|TRBJ1-1|TRBV18|NA
CASSPTKDDTEAFF
TGTGCCAGCTCACCGACGAAGGATGATACTGAAGCTTTCTTT
>NA|TRBJ1-1|TRBV30|NA
CAWIQGAEAFF
TGTGCCTGGATCCAGGGAGCTGAAGCTTTCTTT
>NA|TRBJ2-7|TRBV18|NA
CASSPGAQNYEQYF
TGTGCCAGCTCACCAGGGGCACAGAACTACGAGCAGTACTTC
>NA|TRBJ2-5|TRBV7-3|NA
CASSLISGWQETQYF
TGTGCCAGCAGCTTAATTAGCGGTTGGCAAGAGACCCAGTACTTC
>NA|TRBJ1-1|TRBV5-6|NA
CASSLNTEAFF
TGTGCCAGCAGCCTTAACACTGAAGCTTTCTTT
>TRBD1|TRBJ2-5|TRBV6-1|NA
CASTLSTGQGETQYF
TGTGCCAGCACCTTATCTACGGGACAGGGGGAGACCCAGTACTTC
>NA|TRBJ1-2|TRBV4-1|NA
CASSQDWEQGIYGYTF
TGCGCCAGCAGCCAGGACTGGGAACAGGGAATCTACGGCTACACCTTC
>NA|TRBJ1-1|TRBV7-9|NA
CASSLVETGLNTEAFF
TGTGCCAGCAGCTTAGTGGAAACAGGGTTGAACACTGAAGCTTTCTTT
>TRBD1|TRBJ1-1|TRBV18|few
CASSPGTGRNTEAFF
TGTGCCAGCTCACCAGGGACAGGGAGAAACACTGAAGCTTTCTTT
>NA|TRBJ1-5|TRBV6-5|few
CASRQQEGNQPQHF
TGTGCCAGCAGACAGCAGGAGGGCAATCAGCCCCAGCATTTT
>NA|TRBJ1-6|TRBV10-3|few
CAISRIGTGNSPLHF
TGTGCCATCAGTAGAATCGGGACGGGGAATTCACCCCTCCACTTT
>NA|TRBJ2-7|TRBV10-3|few
CAIISSSAFGEQYF
TGTGCCATCATCTCATCGAGCGCGTTCGGCGAGCAGTACTTC
>NA|TRBJ2-3|TRBV6-6|few
CASSGRRAGTDTQYF
TGTGCCAGCAGTGGCCGCAGGGCCGGCACAGATACGCAGTATTTT
>TRBD1|TRBJ1-1|TRBV4-1|NA
CASSQGKGTGTSEAFF
TGCGCCAGCAGCCAAGGGAAAGGGACAGGGACCAGTGAAGCTTTCTTT
>TRBD1|TRBJ2-2|TRBV11-2|NA
CASSLGTGPTGELFF
TGTGCCAGCAGCCTTGGGACAGGGCCCACCGGGGAGCTGTTTTTT
>TRBD2|TRBJ2-5|TRBV6-1|few
CATLAGGRETQYF
TGTGCCACCCTAGCGGGGGGGCGTGAGACCCAGTACTTC
>NA|TRBJ2-1|TRBV5-1|few
CASSPDTVYNEQFF
TGCGCCAGCAGCCCGGACACAGTTTACAATGAGCAGTTCTTC
>NA|TRBJ2-5|TRBV28|few
CASSFSGGETQYF
TGTGCCAGCAGTTTCTCTGGAGGGGAGACCCAGTACTTC
>TRBD1|TRBJ2-7|TRBV7-9|NA
CAIITGQGYHEQYF
TGTGCCATCATAACGGGACAGGGCTACCACGAGCAGTACTTC
>TRBD2|TRBJ2-7|TRBV6-1|few
CASGSAGYGEQYF
TGTGCCAGCGGATCAGCGGGGTACGGCGAGCAGTACTTC
>NA|TRBJ1-2|TRBV4-2|few
CASSQGPGLYYGYTF
TGTGCCAGCAGCCAAGGTCCCGGGCTGTACTATGGCTACACCTTC
>NA|TRBJ1-1|TRBV11-2|few
CASSFPDLEAFF
TGTGCCAGCAGCTTTCCGGACCTTGAAGCTTTCTTT
>NA|TRBJ2-5|TRBV11-2|NA
CASSLASETQYF
TGTGCCAGCAGCTTAGCCAGCGAGACCCAGTACTTC
>NA|TRBJ2-7|TRBV18|NA
CASSPPGGTQSGYEQYF
TGTGCCAGCTCACCCCCGGGCGGCACACAAAGCGGCTACGAGCAGTACTTC
>NA|TRBJ1-5|TRBV7-2|few
CASSPVFGPNQPQHF
TGTGCCAGCAGCCCAGTTTTCGGCCCGAATCAGCCCCAGCATTTT
>NA|TRBJ2-1|TRBV28|NA
CASSLFRVGNEQFF
TGTGCCAGCAGTTTATTCAGGGTTGGGAATGAGCAGTTCTTC
>NA|TRBJ2-5|TRBV30|few
CAWSAGYRETQYF
TGTGCCTGGAGTGCAGGGTATCGGGAGACCCAGTACTTC
>TRBD1|TRBJ1-2|TRBV19|NA
CASSTFTDREVKGYTF
TGTGCCAGTAGTACCTTTACCGACAGGGAGGTCAAAGGCTACACCTTC
>TRBD2|TRBJ2-1|TRBV7-2|NA
CASSFSGGAPEQFF
TGTGCCAGCAGCTTTAGCGGGGGGGCCCCTGAGCAGTTCTTC